This is a list of T cell receptor beta chains from one sample in a study of CD8 T cells in ankylosing spondylitis. TCRdb processed the 5' RACE reads anew with MiXCR; each CDR3 protein has one entry. The table includes around 430,000 distinct CDR3 sequences, roughly 18% detected once. The specimen sequenced was blood, either unsorted or a sorted T cell fraction (not recorded which). These receptors all come from a male donor with ankylosing spondylitis. The CDR3 runs from the conserved cysteine through the conserved F or W. A D gene is named only where the DNA matches it firmly. Only some rows state a clone size, as once, few, many or a class for expanded clones.

>TRBV2|.|TRBJ2-5|TRBD1
CASRYTGGGFETQYF
TGTGCCAGCAGATATACAGGGGGAGGTTTCGAGACCCAGTACTTC
>TRBV6-2/TRBV6-3|.|TRBJ2-1|.
CASSYPVGLSNEQFF
TGTGCCAGCAGTTATCCAGTGGGACTCAGTAATGAGCAGTTCTTC
>TRBV6-6|once|TRBJ1-5|.
CASKSYSNQPQHF
TGTGCCAGCAAAAGCTATAGCAATCAGCCCCAGCATTTT
>TRBV11-3|few|TRBJ2-7|.
CASSPPGGTVSYEQYF
TGTGCCAGCAGCCCCCCGGGTGGAACAGTTTCCTACGAGCAGTACTTC
>TRBV6-2/TRBV6-3|few|TRBJ1-2|.
CASRRSGLQSSGYTF
TGTGCCAGCAGACGATCGGGACTCCAGAGTAGTGGCTACACCTTC
>TRBV6-1|.|TRBJ2-1|TRBD2
CASRRGALAGAYNEQFF
TGTGCCAGCAGGAGAGGAGCGTTAGCGGGGGCATACAATGAGCAGTTCTTC
>TRBV3-1|.|TRBJ2-1|.
CASSQLAGGSGQQFF
TGTGCCAGCAGCCAGTTGGCCGGAGGTAGCGGCCAGCAGTTCTTC
>TRBV4-3|.|TRBJ2-3|TRBD1
CASSQEGQGGTDTQYF
TGCGCCAGCAGCCAAGAGGGACAGGGAGGCACAGATACGCAGTATTTT
>TRBV12-3/TRBV12-4|many|TRBJ2-1|TRBD2
CASSFGLAGYNEQFF
TGTGCCAGCAGTTTCGGGCTAGCGGGGTACAATGAGCAGTTCTTC
>TRBV7-3|few|TRBJ2-2|.
CASSLNAAGELFF
TGTGCCAGCAGCTTAAACGCGGCCGGGGAGCTGTTTTTT
>TRBV12-3/TRBV12-4|many|TRBJ2-2|.
CASSLVGGNTGELFF
TGTGCCAGCAGTTTAGTTGGGGGTAACACCGGGGAGCTGTTTTTT
>TRBV20-1|.|TRBJ2-4|.
CSAPPSALAKNIQYF
TGCAGTGCTCCCCCGAGTGCCCTAGCCAAAAACATTCAGTACTTC
>TRBV4-1|few|TRBJ2-7|.
CASSQVGQGHYEQYF
TGCGCCAGCAGCCAAGTGGGCCAGGGTCACTACGAGCAGTACTTC
>TRBV5-1|few|TRBJ2-3|.
CASSSNGQALTTDTQYF
TGCGCCAGCAGCTCCAATGGACAAGCCTTAACCACAGATACGCAGTATTTT
>TRBV15|.|TRBJ1-1|TRBD1
CATSRVETGSPEAFF
TGTGCCACCAGCAGAGTTGAGACAGGGAGCCCTGAAGCTTTCTTT
>TRBV5-1|.|TRBJ1-2|.
CASSPADVNYGYTF
TGCGCCAGCAGCCCGGCCGACGTAAACTATGGCTACACCTTC
>TRBV6-1|few|TRBJ1-2|.
CASRQPGHFYGYTF
TGTGCCAGCAGGCAACCGGGACACTTCTATGGCTACACCTTC
>TRBV19|.|TRBJ2-2|.
CASSLPGLTRGELFF
TGTGCCAGTAGTCTCCCGGGACTCACAAGGGGGGAGCTGTTTTTT
>TRBV5-1|few|TRBJ2-1|TRBD2
CASSSGLAGGRNEQFF
TGCGCCAGCAGCTCCGGACTAGCGGGGGGGCGGAACGAGCAGTTCTTC
>TRBV20-1|.|TRBJ2-1|.
CSARDRRGGIYNEQFF
TGCAGTGCTAGAGATCGGAGGGGGGGGATCTACAATGAGCAGTTCTTC
>TRBV10-2|many|TRBJ2-1|.
CASSEWGNEQFF
TGCGCCAGCAGTGAGTGGGGAAATGAGCAGTTCTTC
>TRBV5-6|few|TRBJ1-3|.
CASSPPRGGNTIYF
TGTGCCAGCAGCCCACCCCGGGGCGGAAACACCATATATTTT
>TRBV12-3/TRBV12-4|few|TRBJ2-1|TRBD2
CASSSRTSGRGPYNEQFF
TGTGCCAGCAGTTCCCGGACTAGCGGGAGAGGGCCCTACAATGAGCAGTTCTTC
>TRBV20-1|few|TRBJ2-5|.
CSARAGYYGPQETQYF
TGCAGTGCTAGAGCTGGGTATTACGGCCCCCAAGAGACCCAGTACTTC
>TRBV6-1|.|TRBJ2-3|TRBD2
CASKAGGPGDTQYF
TGTGCCAGCAAAGCGGGAGGGCCTGGAGATACGCAGTATTTT
>TRBV12-3/TRBV12-4|few|TRBJ1-1|.
CASRRDAVVGTEAFF
TGTGCCAGCAGGAGGGATGCGGTAGTTGGCACTGAAGCTTTCTTT
>TRBV18|few|TRBJ2-5|TRBD1
CASSPGQISQETQYF
TGTGCCAGCTCACCGGGACAGATCTCCCAAGAGACCCAGTACTTC
>TRBV7-9|.|TRBJ1-4|.
CASSRDQGNREKLFF
TGTGCCAGCAGCCGAGATCAGGGGAATAGGGAAAAACTGTTTTTT